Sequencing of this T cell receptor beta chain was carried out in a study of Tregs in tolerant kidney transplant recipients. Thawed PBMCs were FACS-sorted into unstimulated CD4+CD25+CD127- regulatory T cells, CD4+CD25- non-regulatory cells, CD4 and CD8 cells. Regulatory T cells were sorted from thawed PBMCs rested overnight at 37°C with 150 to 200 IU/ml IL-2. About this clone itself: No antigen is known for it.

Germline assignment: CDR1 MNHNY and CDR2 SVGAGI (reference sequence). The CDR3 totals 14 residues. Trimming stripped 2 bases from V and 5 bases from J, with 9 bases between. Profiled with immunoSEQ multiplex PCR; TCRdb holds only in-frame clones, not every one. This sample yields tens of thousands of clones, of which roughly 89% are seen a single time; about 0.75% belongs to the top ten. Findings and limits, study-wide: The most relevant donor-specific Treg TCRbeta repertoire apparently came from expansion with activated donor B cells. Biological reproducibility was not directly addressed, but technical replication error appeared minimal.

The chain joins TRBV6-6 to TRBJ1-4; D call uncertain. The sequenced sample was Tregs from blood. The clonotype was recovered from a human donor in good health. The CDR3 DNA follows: TGTGCCAGCAGTTACCGGGTCGTGAATGAAAAACTGTTTTTT. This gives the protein CASSYRVVNEKLFF.